This entry lists 14 T cell receptor beta chains sequenced from one sample in a study of radiation and T cells in renal cell carcinoma. Data came from immunoSEQ multiplex PCR; TCRdb stores just in-frame clones and leaves some out. The profile shows roughly 130,000 clones, more than 80% of them singletons. The time point is: blood 2 weeks post-SBRT. Treatment denoted: 15 Gy SBRT to primary tumor, nephrectomy 4 weeks later. The material sequenced was blood, taken from a patient whose treatment included radiotherapy and nephrectomy. These receptors were obtained from an older woman with renal cell carcinoma.

This chain connects TRBV20-1 to TRBJ2-5; D gene ambiguous. The germline V gene has CDR1 DFQATT and CDR2 SNEGSKA (reference sequence). Trimming cost V 3 bases and J 2 bases, with 4 bases left between them. CDR3 length: 11 residues. The CDR3 protein is CSASEQETQYF. The CDR3 DNA is TGCAGTGCTAGTGAACAAGAGACCCAGTACTTC.

This chain links TRBV7-9 with TRBJ2-5; 13 bases are shared with TRBD2. The ends lost 3 bases at V and 7 bases at J; junction bases unmatched: 8. Germline V CDR1 and CDR2: SEHNR, FQNEAQ (reference sequence). The CDR3 has 16 amino acids. For the CDR3, the DNA is TGTGCCAGCAGCTTCCAACTAGCGGGGGGGCCGGGGACCCAGTACTTC. The encoded protein is CASSFQLAGGPGTQYF.

The rearrangement joins TRBV7-2 to TRBJ1-2, with TRBD1 as a possible D gene (5 bases). The CDR3 loop spans 15 amino acids. Germline V gene data show CDR1 as SGHTA and CDR2 as FQGNSA. Trimming shortened V by 1 base and J by 1 base, and 10 bases separated the two germline ends. The CDR3 DNA sequence: TGTGCCAGCAGCTTAGGCGGGACGCTTAACTATGGCTACACCTTC. Its protein is CASSLGGTLNYGYTF.

The chain has TRBV11-2 and TRBJ2-3; D uncertain. V lost 4 bases and J lost 3, with 5 bases in between. This CDR3 has 12 residues. Germline V CDR1 and CDR2: SGHAT, FQNNGV. DNA for the CDR3: TGTGCCAGCAGCTCTTGGACAGATACGCAGTATTTT. Its protein product is CASSSWTDTQYF.

The chain carries TRBV19 and TRBJ1-2; tentatively, D is TRBD1 (5 bases). This CDR3 has 14 residues. Trimming left V 5 bases short and J 4 bases short, with 14 bases between. Germline assignment: CDR1 LNHDA and CDR2 SQIVND (reference sequence). CDR3 in DNA: TGTGCCAGTAGTTCGGTTGGGGGACCCTATGGCTACACCTTC. This translates into CASSSVGGPYGYTF.

The V gene is TRBV6-6, the J gene TRBJ2-2; D call uncertain. Trimming left V 10 bases short and J 0 bases short, with 9 bases between. Germline CDR1 and CDR2: MNHNY and SVGAGI (reference sequence). This CDR3 spans 13 amino acids. The CDR3: CATYSTNTGELFF. CDR3 DNA: TGTGCCACCTATTCAACGAACACCGGGGAGCTGTTTTTT.

This clone came up many times. V and J are TRBV4-3 and TRBJ1-1; no firm D call. V was trimmed by 1 base and J by 1 base, leaving 13 bases between them. The germline gives CDR1 LGHNA, CDR2 YSLEER. The CDR3 has 16 residues. CDR3 in DNA: TGCGCCAGCAGCCAAGCCGGAGTTCGCCAGAACACTGAAGCTTTCTTT. Its protein product is CASSQAGVRQNTEAFF.

The V gene is TRBV28, the J gene TRBJ2-1, with D tentatively TRBD1 or TRBD2 (5 bases each). Trimming shortened V by 3 bases and J by 2 bases, and 14 bases separated the two germline ends. The germline CDR1 and CDR2 sequences are MDHEN and SYDVKM. This CDR3 contains 16 residues. The CDR3 here is CASSFRGQGPYNEQFF. CDR3 sequence (DNA): TGTGCCAGCAGTTTTCGCGGGCAGGGTCCCTACAATGAGCAGTTCTTC.

This sequence joins TRBV21-1 and TRBJ2-7. TRBV21-1 is reported as a pseudogene. The CDR3 loop spans 13 amino acids. The DNA of the CDR3 is TGTGCCAGACAAACCGGTGGTGGCGACGAGCAGTACTTC. Translating it yields CARQTGGGDEQYF.

The J gene is TRBJ1-1, the V gene TRBV5-1; D ambiguous. Germline CDR1 SGHRS, CDR2 YFSETQ. CDR3 length equals 14 residues. The germline V and J ends were trimmed by 2 bases and 2 bases, with 10 bases remaining between them. The CDR3 DNA reads TGCGCCAGCAGCTTTCGAAGAGGTAACACTGAAGCTTTCTTT. Amino acids: CASSFRRGNTEAFF.

This clone is a singleton in its sample. This rearrangement joins TRBV7-2 to TRBJ1-2; D gene unclear. The V and J ends lost 5 bases and 8 bases respectively, with 18 bases between them. Germline CDR1 and CDR2: SGHTA and FQGNSA. The CDR3 sequence is 14 residues long. CDR3 in DNA: TGTGCCAGCAGCATACCGGGAATCAGTAGGGGCTACACCTTC. Its translation is CASSIPGISRGYTF.

V is TRBV9 and J is TRBJ2-1; D is unclear. Germline values: CDR1 SGDLS, CDR2 YYNGEE. Trimming took off 0 bases at V and 6 bases at J, with 7 bases between the two ends. The CDR3 consists of 13 residues. CDR3 sequence reads: CASSVDGGNEQFF. CDR3 DNA: TGTGCCAGCAGCGTAGATGGCGGCAATGAGCAGTTCTTC.

This clone showed up just a few times. V gene TRBV9 combines with J gene TRBJ1-1, with a tentative D call TRBD1 (5 bases). Germline lookup yields CDR1 SGDLS and CDR2 YYNGEE. Trimming stripped 3 bases from V and 5 bases from J, with 8 bases between. This CDR3 has 12 amino acids. Here the CDR3 DNA reads TGTGCCAGCAGCGCTGAGGGGACTGAAGCTTTCTTT. Amino acid sequence: CASSAEGTEAFF.

The V call is TRBV30, the J call TRBJ1-4; 10 bases are a match to TRBD1. Trimming took 5 bases from V and 8 from J; bases not matched to a gene: 5. CDR1 and CDR2 from the germline V gene are GTSNPN and SVGIG (reference sequence). The CDR3 sequence is 13 residues long. The CDR3 sequence: CAWGDRGPEKLFF. CDR3 bases: TGTGCCTGGGGGGACAGGGGACCCGAAAAACTGTTTTTT. Filled out from reference TRBV30 and TRBJ1-4, the complete variable domain reads SQTIHQWPATLVQPVGSPLSLECTVEGTSNPNLYWYRQAAGRGLQLLFYSVGIGQISSEVPQNLSASRPQDRQFILSSKKLLLSDSGFYLCAWGDRGPEKLFFGSGTQLSVL.